These 20 T cell receptor beta chains originate from one sample sequenced in a study of memory B cells and T cells in multiple sclerosis. Only in-frame clones appear in the TCRdb table, and some are missing; sequencing was by immunoSEQ multiplex PCR. Among about 15,000 clones listed, roughly three quarters were seen once. Sequencing was carried out using memory (CD45RO+) CD4+ T cells from blood. The receptors derive from a human donor with multiple sclerosis.

This rearrangement joins TRBV14 to TRBJ2-1; a possible D gene is TRBD1 (5 bases). This CDR3 region has 17 residues. The germline CDR1 and CDR2 sequences are SGHDN and FVKESK. Between the trimmed V and J ends, which lost 3 bases and 3 bases, there was a span of 18 bases. In nucleotides, the CDR3 is TGTGCCAGCAGCCAGATGTTGGCAGGGAATTTCTACAATGAGCAGTTCTTC. Its protein product is CASSQMLAGNFYNEQFF.

The chain links TRBV27 to TRBJ2-6, with 8 bases matching TRBD1. This CDR3 contains 17 residues. CDR1 MNHEY and CDR2 SMNVEV come from the germline V gene (reference sequence). The trim removed 3 bases at V and 12 bases at J, leaving 16 bases unmatched. The CDR3 is CASSFQPRTGHLSVLTF. The CDR3 bases are TGTGCCAGCAGTTTCCAGCCGAGGACAGGGCATTTAAGCGTCCTGACTTTC. Combining the CDR3 with reference TRBV27 and TRBJ2-6 gives the whole variable domain EAQVTQNPRYLITVTGKKLTVTCSQNMNHEYMSWYRQDPGLGLRQIYYSMNVEVTDKGDVPEGYKVSRKEKRNFPLILESPSPNQTSLYFCASSFQPRTGHLSVLTFGAGSRLTVL.

This clone has more than one count but fewer than ten. The V call is TRBV2, the J call TRBJ2-7; 15 bases are shared with TRBD2. CDR3 length: 14 residues. The V segment lost 7 bases and the J segment 12 bases; nucleotides outside the gene matches: 10. From germline, CDR1 is SNHLY and CDR2 FYNNEI. Here the CDR3 reads CASTLGLAGGQVYF. The CDR3 coding sequence is TGTGCCAGCACTCTAGGACTAGCGGGAGGGCAGGTGTACTTC.

The gene calls are TRBV30 and TRBJ2-4; tentative D call: TRBD2 (5 bases). CDR1 is GTSNPN and CDR2 is SVGIG in the germline V gene (reference sequence). The length of the CDR3 is 15 residues. Trimming left V 0 bases short and J 1 base short, with 10 bases between. The CDR3 reads CAWSVLSVAKNIQYF. The CDR3 DNA sequence: TGTGCCTGGAGTGTACTTAGCGTGGCCAAAAACATTCAGTACTTC.

This clone was seen a handful of times. The V gene is TRBV4-2, the J gene TRBJ2-2; 12 bases fit TRBD2. V trimming: 0 bases; J trimming: 3 bases; junction bases outside the gene matches: 5. This CDR3 has 18 residues. Per germline, CDR1 LGHNA and CDR2 YNFKEQ. The chain's CDR3 is CASSQDRRLAGDTGELFF. In DNA, the CDR3 is TGTGCCAGCAGCCAAGATCGGAGACTAGCGGGAGACACCGGGGAGCTGTTTTTT.

This clone showed up just a few times. The chain is built from TRBV12-5 and TRBJ2-3, with 7 bases aligning to TRBD2. The V gene end was trimmed by 2 bases and the J gene end by 3 bases; junction bases not matched to a gene: 5. Germline values: CDR1 LGHNT, CDR2 FRNRAP. This CDR3 is built from 15 residues. The CDR3 region is CASGLSREGTDTQYF. The CDR3 DNA reads as TGTGCTAGTGGTTTGTCCAGGGAGGGGACAGATACGCAGTATTTT.

The chain uses TRBV7-2 and TRBJ2-2, with D possibly matching TRBD1 (6 bases). There are 12 residues in the CDR3. Trimming left V 6 bases short and J 7 bases short, with 9 bases between. Germline V gene sequence: CDR1 SGHTA, CDR2 FQGNSA. This CDR3 reads CASRQGRGELFF. The CDR3 DNA reads TGTGCCAGCAGGCAGGGGCGCGGGGAGCTGTTTTTT. Complete variable domain (other parts from reference TRBV7-2 and TRBJ2-2): GAGVSQSPSNKVTEKGKDVELRCDPISGHTALYWYRQSLGQGLEFLIYFQGNSAPDKSGLPSDRFSAERTGGSVSTLTIQRTQQEDSAVYLCASRQGRGELFFGEGSRLTVL.

The chain couples TRBV9 to TRBJ2-1; D is ambiguous. V was trimmed by 0 bases and J by 1 base, leaving 8 bases between them. Germline V gene sequence: CDR1 SGDLS, CDR2 YYNGEE. This CDR3 spans 15 amino acids. The CDR3 reads CASSVGAASYNEQFF. CDR3 coding DNA: TGTGCCAGCAGCGTAGGCGCGGCTTCCTACAATGAGCAGTTCTTC. Together with reference TRBV9 and TRBJ2-1, the CDR3 gives the full variable domain: DSGVTQTPKHLITATGQRVTLRCSPRSGDLSVYWYQQSLDQGLQFLIQYYNGEERAKGNILERFSAQQFPDLHSELNLSSLELGDSALYFCASSVGAASYNEQFFGPGTRLTVL.

The rearrangement links TRBV4-1 to TRBJ2-7; 10 bases are shared with TRBD2. Germline values: CDR1 MGHRA, CDR2 YSYEKL. The CDR3 runs to 18 residues. V lost 2 bases and J lost 1; bases outside the gene matches: 11. CDR3 in DNA: TGCGCCAGCAGCCAACCCAAGTCCGGGACTAGCGATTCCTACGAGCAGTACTTC. Translation: CASSQPKSGTSDSYEQYF.

This clone was observed a handful of times. DNA for the CDR3: TGTGCCAGTAGGCCAACTAGCGGGAGAAAGCGAGAGACCCAGTACTTC. Residues: CASRPTSGRKRETQYF. The chain carries TRBV19 and TRBJ2-5; 11 positions match TRBD2. V was pared by 6 bases and J by 4 bases, with 10 bases of the junction left unmatched. This CDR3 has 16 residues. Looked up from germline, CDR1 is LNHDA and CDR2 is SQIVND (reference sequence).

The CDR3 loop reads CASSSEGEITNYGYTF. The CDR3, as DNA: TGCGCCAGCAGTAGTGAGGGCGAGATAACTAACTATGGCTACACCTTC. The V call is TRBV5-1, the J call TRBJ1-2; D gene unclear. V was trimmed by 5 bases and J by 0 bases, leaving 17 bases between them. The CDR3 loop spans 16 amino acids. CDR1 SGHRS and CDR2 YFSETQ come from the germline V gene.

The rearrangement joins TRBV5-1 to TRBJ1-1; possibly TRBD1 for D (5 bases). The CDR3 has 14 residues. In germline, CDR1 is SGHRS, CDR2 YFSETQ. The V end was cut by 4 bases, the J end by 1 base, with 11 bases between. This CDR3 reads CASSRSGQNTEAFF. The CDR3 bases are TGCGCCAGCAGCCGTAGCGGACAGAACACTGAAGCTTTCTTT.

V gene TRBV9 combines with J gene TRBJ2-2, with D possibly matching TRBD1 (5 bases). Germline CDR1 and CDR2: SGDLS and YYNGEE. The germline V and J ends were trimmed by 4 bases and 1 base, with 8 bases remaining between them. The CDR3 is made up of 14 amino acids. This CDR3 reads CASSPQGNTGELFF. CDR3 sequence (DNA): TGTGCCAGCAGCCCTCAGGGGAACACCGGGGAGCTGTTTTTT.

As regards this clone: This same CDR3 is encoded by further DNA sequences in the sample. V usage is TRBV7-6 and J usage is TRBJ1-2; 9 nucleotides align to TRBD1. In germline, CDR1 is SGHVS, CDR2 FNYEAQ. Trimming removed 2 bases from V and 6 bases from J; junction bases left unmatched: 1. The CDR3 runs to 13 residues. The CDR3: CASSLRQGDGYTF. The DNA of the CDR3 is TGTGCCAGCAGCTTAAGACAGGGGGATGGCTACACCTTC.

By share, this clone ranks as medium-sized. CDR3 nucleotide sequence: TGTGCCAGCAGCTTAGGCCGGAATCAGCCCCAGCATTTT. Translated: CASSLGRNQPQHF. The gene calls are TRBV7-6 and TRBJ1-5; D is uncertain. Trimming shortened V by 1 base and J by 4 bases, and 5 bases separated the two germline ends. Germline CDR1 reads SGHVS; CDR2 reads FNYEAQ. CDR3 length: 13 residues.

The chain uses TRBV5-1 and TRBJ2-2; TRBD1 aligns across 7 bases. Germline V gives CDR1 SGHRS, CDR2 YFSETQ. V lost 1 base, J lost 4 bases, and 4 bases stayed unmatched. The CDR3 sequence is 15 residues long. The CDR3 here is CASSLSGQFTGELFF. As DNA, the CDR3 is TGCGCCAGCAGCTTGTCGGGACAGTTCACCGGGGAGCTGTTTTTT.

The rearrangement links TRBV11-2 to TRBJ2-7, with TRBD1 matching over 8 bases. The V gene end was trimmed by 3 bases and the J gene end by 5 bases; junction bases not matched to a gene: 3. The CDR3 consists of 13 residues. CDR1 is SGHAT and CDR2 is FQNNGV in the germline V gene. The CDR3 sequence: CASSFWTGHEQYF. In nucleotides, the CDR3 is TGTGCCAGCAGCTTCTGGACAGGGCACGAGCAGTACTTC.

This clone has more than one count but fewer than ten. The rearrangement links TRBV19 to TRBJ2-7; 7 bases map to TRBD1. With 4 bases clipped from V and 5 bases from J, the junction kept 8 bases outside the gene matches. This CDR3 has 14 amino acids. The V gene's germline CDR1 is LNHDA and CDR2 SQIVND (reference sequence). The DNA of the CDR3 is TGTGCCAGTAGTACCCAGGGGGTTGACGACGAGCAGTACTTC. It codes for CASSTQGVDDEQYF.

Points on this clone: Other nucleotide sequences from this sample produce the same CDR3. The V and J genes are TRBV7-9 and TRBJ1-2; 10 positions agree with TRBD1. The germline V gene encodes CDR1 SEHNR and CDR2 FQNEAQ (reference sequence). Losses at the gene ends were 5 bases for V and 9 bases for J; bases not matched to a gene: 18. The length of the CDR3 is 17 residues. CDR3 nucleotide sequence: TGTGCCAGCAGCGAACCCGGGACAGGGGCGGAGGGGATGAGCTACACCTTC. This gives the protein CASSEPGTGAEGMSYTF.

V and J are TRBV10-1 and TRBJ1-1; D is ambiguous. V dropped 5 bases and J dropped 0 bases, with 7 bases sitting between them. The CDR3 consists of 13 residues. Looked up from germline, CDR1 is WNHNN and CDR2 is SYGVQD (reference sequence). The CDR3 DNA reads TGCGCCAGCAGTTCTTCCTTGAACACTGAAGCTTTCTTT. This codes for CASSSSLNTEAFF.